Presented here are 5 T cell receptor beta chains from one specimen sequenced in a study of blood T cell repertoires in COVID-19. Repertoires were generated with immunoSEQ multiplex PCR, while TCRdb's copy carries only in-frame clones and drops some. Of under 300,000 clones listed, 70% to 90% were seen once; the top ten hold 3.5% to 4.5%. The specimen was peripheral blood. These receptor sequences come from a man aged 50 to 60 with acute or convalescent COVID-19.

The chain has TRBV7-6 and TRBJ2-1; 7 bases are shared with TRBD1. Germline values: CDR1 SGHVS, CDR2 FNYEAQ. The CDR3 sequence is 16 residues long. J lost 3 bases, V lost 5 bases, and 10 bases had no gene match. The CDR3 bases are TGTGCCAGCAGCAATACTAGGGACAGCCTCTACAATGAGCAGTTCTTC. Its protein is CASSNTRDSLYNEQFF.

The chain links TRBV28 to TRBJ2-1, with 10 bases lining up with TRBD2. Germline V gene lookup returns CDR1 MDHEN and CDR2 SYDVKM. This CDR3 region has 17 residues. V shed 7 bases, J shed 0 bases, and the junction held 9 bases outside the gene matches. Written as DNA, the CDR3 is TGTGCCAGCACCTCTAGCGGGAGTCCGACCTCCTACAATGAGCAGTTCTTC. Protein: CASTSSGSPTSYNEQFF.

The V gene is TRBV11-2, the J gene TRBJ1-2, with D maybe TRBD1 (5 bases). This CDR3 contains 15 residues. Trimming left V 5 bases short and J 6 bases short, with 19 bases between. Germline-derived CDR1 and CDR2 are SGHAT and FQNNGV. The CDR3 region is CASSRGGAPLHGYTF. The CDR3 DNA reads TGTGCCAGCAGCCGGGGCGGGGCTCCCCTCCATGGCTACACCTTC. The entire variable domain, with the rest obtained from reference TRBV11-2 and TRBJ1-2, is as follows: EAGVAQSPRYKIIEKRQSVAFWCNPISGHATLYWYQQILGQGPKLLIQFQNNGVVDDSQLPKDRFSAERLKGVDSTLKIQPAKLEDSAVYLCASSRGGAPLHGYTFGSGTRLTVV.

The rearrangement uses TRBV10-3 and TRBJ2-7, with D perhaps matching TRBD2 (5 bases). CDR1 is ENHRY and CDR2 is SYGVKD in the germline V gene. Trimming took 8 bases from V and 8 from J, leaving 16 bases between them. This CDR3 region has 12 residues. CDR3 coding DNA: TGTGCCATCGGCGGGTCAGACTTTCAGCAGTACTTC. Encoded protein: CAIGGSDFQQYF.

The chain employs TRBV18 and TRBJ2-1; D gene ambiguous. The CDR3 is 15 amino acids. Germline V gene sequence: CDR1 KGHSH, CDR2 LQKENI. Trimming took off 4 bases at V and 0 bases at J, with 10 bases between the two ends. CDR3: CASSREASSYNEQFF. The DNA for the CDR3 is TGTGCCAGCTCACGAGAGGCTAGCTCCTACAATGAGCAGTTCTTC.